The source of this T cell receptor (beta chain) is a study of T cell changes during pregnancy in multiple sclerosis. Clones were sequenced by immunoSEQ multiplex PCR, and TCRdb holds only the in-frame ones, with some missing. The table has 60,000 to 90,000 clones, 89% seen once; the top ten hold under 2.5%. This CDR3 is built from 13 residues. The germline V gene encodes CDR1 MNHNY and CDR2 SVGAGI (reference sequence). The V end was cut by 7 bases, the J end by 4 bases, with 10 bases between. The V call is TRBV6-6, the J call TRBJ1-4; D is unresolved. The input for sequencing was peripheral blood, taken before pregnancy. The sequence was collected from a female donor with multiple sclerosis, enrolled in a pregnancy study. In nucleotides, the CDR3 is TGTGCCAGCACCGGTGCCCTTAATGAAAAACTGTTTTTT. Amino acid sequence: CASTGALNEKLFF.